This is a list of T cell receptor beta chains from one sample in a study of low-dose radiotherapy and immunotherapy resistance in tumors. Via MiXCR, TCRdb re-called the reads, giving one row per CDR3 protein. The table shows approximately 100,000 distinct CDR3 sequences, with under 25% occurring only once. Specimen: PBMCs, collected after low-dose radiotherapy plus immunotherapy. These receptor sequences come from a male donor with prostate cancer. Both conserved end residues are part of each CDR3. The D gene is left open where the match is weak. A clone size is listed for some rows: how often the clone was seen (once, few, many), or a class if it is expanded.

>TRBJ1-5|NA|TRBV6-2/TRBV6-3|NA
TGTGCCAGCAGGGGGGGGCGACAGAATCAGCCCCAGCATTTT
CASRGGRQNQPQHF
>TRBJ1-5|many|TRBV15|NA
TGTGCCACCAGCAGAGATAAATATAGCAATCAGCCCCAGCATTTT
CATSRDKYSNQPQHF
>TRBJ1-5|many|TRBV4-2|NA
TGTGCCAGCAGCCAAGTTTTTCGGACAGCGATCTCTTTATGTCAGCCCCAGCATTTT
CASSQVFRTAISLCQPQHF
>TRBJ1-2|many|TRBV5-5|NA
TGTGCCAGCAGCCGTCGACAGACGGCGCGGGGCTACACCTTC
CASSRRQTARGYTF
>TRBJ2-7|many|TRBV7-9|NA
TGTGCCAGCAGTTTCGGCCGAGGCTCCTACGAGCAGTACTTC
CASSFGRGSYEQYF
>TRBJ2-1|many|TRBV20-1|TRBD2
TGCAGTGGTTACATAGCGGGGGGGCCGGGTGAGCAGTTCTTC
CSGYIAGGPGEQFF
>TRBJ2-1|many|TRBV5-5|TRBD1
TGTGCCAGCAGCCGCACTCCGGGACAGGGGGCGAATGAGCAGTTCTTC
CASSRTPGQGANEQFF
>TRBJ2-3|many|TRBV7-9|TRBD1
TGTGCCAGCAGCCCTACGGACAGGGGGCGTGATACGCAGTATTTT
CASSPTDRGRDTQYF
>TRBJ2-3|many|TRBV20-1|NA
TGCAGTGCTACAATTCGGGACTGGAGCACAGATACGCAGTATTTT
CSATIRDWSTDTQYF
>TRBJ2-1|many|TRBV5-1|TRBD2
TGCGCCAGCAGCTTGGCCCCCGGGGTAGCGGGTTTGAATGAGCAGTTCTTC
CASSLAPGVAGLNEQFF
>TRBJ2-5|NA|TRBV7-2|NA
TGTGCCAGCAGCCCACGCGGGGCGTTATGGGAGACCCAGTACTTC
CASSPRGALWETQYF
>TRBJ2-3|many|TRBV11-1|NA
TGTGCCAGCAGCCCAAGACGGGGGCCGACAGATACGCAGTATTTT
CASSPRRGPTDTQYF
>TRBJ2-7|few|TRBV5-1|NA
TGCGCCAGCAGCTTGGGCGCACTCTACGAGCAGTACTTC
CASSLGALYEQYF
>TRBJ2-5|many|TRBV20-1|NA
TGCAGTGCTAGAGATAGGAGGGGCCAAGAGACCCAGTACTTC
CSARDRRGQETQYF
>TRBJ1-5|many|TRBV3-1|NA
TGTGCCAGCAGCTCCGGCGATCAGCCCCAGCATTTT
CASSSGDQPQHF
>TRBJ1-5|many|TRBV6-6|NA
TGTGCCAGCAGTTACTTGGCGGTAGGCAGTCAGCCCCAGCATTTT
CASSYLAVGSQPQHF
>TRBJ2-4|many|TRBV20-1|TRBD1
TGCAGTGCTAGATCCCCGGGACAGGGAAACATTCAGTACTTC
CSARSPGQGNIQYF
>TRBJ1-4|NA|TRBV2|NA
TGTGCCAGCAGTGAAAAAGGGGCGATAAATGAAAAACTGTTTTTT
CASSEKGAINEKLFF
>TRBJ1-2|many|TRBV20-1|NA
TGCAGTGTCACGACCCGGGACCGGACCCGCTACACCTTC
CSVTTRDRTRYTF
>TRBJ1-3|NA|TRBV6-2/TRBV6-3|NA
TGTGCCAGCAGCCCCGGACAGTACTTCTCTGGAAACACCATATATTTT
CASSPGQYFSGNTIYF
>TRBJ1-5|many|TRBV6-6|TRBD1
TGTGCCAGCAGTTACGGACAGGGCAATCAGCCCCAGCATTTT
CASSYGQGNQPQHF
>TRBJ2-1|many|TRBV6-2/TRBV6-3|NA
TGTGCCAGCACCCAAGCGATCGGACTGGGACGCAATGAGCAGTTCTTC
CASTQAIGLGRNEQFF
>TRBJ2-7|many|TRBV7-2|NA
TGTGCCAGCAGCTTAGAAGGGTCCTCCTACGAGCAGTACTTC
CASSLEGSSYEQYF
>TRBJ1-2|many|TRBV10-3|NA
TGTGCCATCAGTGAGTCTGAGGGGTATGGCTACACCTTC
CAISESEGYGYTF
>TRBJ1-5|many|TRBV5-1|NA
TGTGCCAGCAGCTTGGGGTTTAATCAGCCCCAGCATTTT
CASSLGFNQPQHF
>TRBJ2-3|NA|TRBV14|TRBD2
TGTGCCAGCAGCCAAGATTTTTATCTGTCGCTAGCGGGGGTCACAGATACGCAGTATTTT
CASSQDFYLSLAGVTDTQYF
>TRBJ2-5|many|TRBV7-2|NA
TGTGCCAGCAGCCCCGGATCAAGAGAGGCCCAGTACTTC
CASSPGSREAQYF
>TRBJ2-5|many|TRBV2|NA
TGTGCCAGCAGTGGGGGCTACGGAGAGACCCAGTACTTC
CASSGGYGETQYF
>TRBJ2-7|many|TRBV5-8|NA
TGTGCCAGCAGCTTGGCCGGTCAGGGGCACTACGAGCAGTACTTC
CASSLAGQGHYEQYF
>TRBJ1-4|many|TRBV7-9|TRBD1
TGTGCCAGCAGCTTAGGGGACAGCAGTAATGAAAAACTGTTTTTT
CASSLGDSSNEKLFF
>TRBJ1-1|NA|TRBV27|NA
TGTGCCAGCAGTTTATCACAGGGACTGAACACTGAAGCTTTCTTT
CASSLSQGLNTEAFF
>TRBJ2-7|many|TRBV20-1|NA
TGCAGTGCTAGAGATACGGTCCCCAGAGGAAGCTCCTACGAGCAGTACTTC
CSARDTVPRGSSYEQYF
>TRBJ2-5|many|TRBV20-1|TRBD2
TGCAGTGCTAGACCGTTAGCGGGGCGGGGAGAGACCCAGTACTTC
CSARPLAGRGETQYF
>TRBJ2-3|many|TRBV11-2|NA
TGTGCCAGCAGCTTATCTGGGGGGATGATAGTATCAGATACGCAGTATTTT
CASSLSGGMIVSDTQYF
>TRBJ1-5|many|TRBV4-2|NA
TGTGCCAGCAGCCAAGGGCGGAGCGGCAATCAGCCCCAGCATTTT
CASSQGRSGNQPQHF
>TRBJ2-7|few|TRBV3-1|TRBD1
TGTGCCAGCAGCCAGGCGACAGGGCTCCCCTACGAGCAGTACTTC
CASSQATGLPYEQYF
>TRBJ2-2|NA|TRBV6-5|TRBD1
TGTGCCAGCAGTCCCGGACAGGGATCCGGGGAGCTGTTTTTT
CASSPGQGSGELFF
>TRBJ2-7|many|TRBV7-9|NA
TGTGCCAGCAGCTTAAAAGCTACCTACGAGCAGTACTTC
CASSLKATYEQYF
>TRBJ2-2|few|TRBV5-1|TRBD2
TGCGCCAGCAGCTTGGCGCGGGAGCTGGACACCGGGGAGCTGTTTTTT
CASSLARELDTGELFF
>TRBJ1-2|many|TRBV7-2|NA
TGTGCCAGCAGCTTATCCCCGAAAGGCTACACCTTC
CASSLSPKGYTF
>TRBJ2-5|NA|TRBV7-2|NA
TGTGCCAGCAGCTTAGGAGAACAAGAGACCCAGTACTTC
CASSLGEQETQYF
>TRBJ2-3|NA|TRBV5-4|TRBD2
TGTGCCAGCAGCCTACTAGCGTCCGAGAGGCAGTATTTT
CASSLLASERQYF
>TRBJ2-1|NA|TRBV7-3|NA
TGTGCCAGCAGCCCAGGCGGGGGCGCGCAGTTCTTC
CASSPGGGAQFF
>TRBJ2-3|NA|TRBV19|NA
TGTGGCTCTGGGGGAGAAACACCCACAGATACGCAGTATTTT
CGSGGETPTDTQYF
>TRBJ2-6|NA|TRBV5-1|NA
TGCGCCAGCAGCTTGGGGGTTGCCAACGTCCTGTCTTTC
CASSLGVANVLSF
>TRBJ1-1|many|TRBV6-2/TRBV6-3|NA
TGTGCCAGCAGTTACTCGGCAGGCCTTCCTGAAGCTTTCTTT
CASSYSAGLPEAFF
>TRBJ2-7|NA|TRBV12-3/TRBV12-4|NA
TGTGCCAGCAGTTTTGAGGGGTTGCCCTACGAGCAGTACTTC
CASSFEGLPYEQYF
>TRBJ1-6|many|TRBV19|NA
TGTGCCAGTAGTATAGGCGGAGATTCACCCCTCCACTTT
CASSIGGDSPLHF
>TRBJ2-2|NA|TRBV7-6|TRBD1
TGTGCCAGCAGCCCACAGGGGGGATCAGTCGGGGAGCTGTTTTTT
CASSPQGGSVGELFF
>TRBJ1-3|NA|TRBV20-1|NA
TGCAGTGCGACCGGGAGAGTCTCTGGAAACACCATATGTTTT
CSATGRVSGNTICF
>TRBJ1-5|many|TRBV20-1|NA
TGCAGTGCTGCCAGAGGTGAGGGTGCCACCGATGTACCCCAGCATTTT
CSAARGEGATDVPQHF
>TRBJ2-3|many|TRBV7-2|TRBD1
TGTGCCAGCAGCTTAGGAGGACGGACAGGGCTGGCGTATTTT
CASSLGGRTGLAYF
>TRBJ1-6|many|TRBV5-1|NA
TGCGCCAGCAGCTTGGCCGGGCCGAGGGGAAATAATTCACCCCTCCACTTT
CASSLAGPRGNNSPLHF
>TRBJ1-2|NA|TRBV4-1|NA
TGCGCCAGCAGCCAATCCTCAGGGTCGGTTGGCTACACCTTC
CASSQSSGSVGYTF
>TRBJ2-5|many|TRBV4-2|NA
TGTGCCAGCAGCCAAGATCCTCGGCCACAAGAGACCCAGTACTTC
CASSQDPRPQETQYF
>TRBJ1-2|many|TRBV3-1|NA
TGTGCCAGCAGCCAAGGGATCCGGAGACACTATGGCTACACCTTC
CASSQGIRRHYGYTF
>TRBJ2-7|many|TRBV13|TRBD1
TGTGCCAGCAGCTTGGGCGGACAGGGAAGGAGCGAGCAGTACTTC
CASSLGGQGRSEQYF
>TRBJ1-1|NA|TRBV29-1|NA
TGCAGCTCAGTCCCCACTGAAGCTTTCTTT
CSSVPTEAFF